These 20 T cell receptor beta chains originate from one sample sequenced in a study of cytomegalovirus exposure and HLA in healthy donors. The PCR ran on 60 Vbeta and 13 Jbeta primers. The method was immunoSEQ multiplex PCR; TCRdb's version includes in-frame clones alone and lacks a portion of them. The sample holds about 160,000 clones; 80% to 90% are singletons and the top ten take about 0.76%. Material: PBMCs. The receptor source for this set is a woman under 30 in good health and CMV-seronegative.

V usage is TRBV19 and J usage is TRBJ2-3; 7 bases are shared with TRBD2. CDR1 and CDR2 (germline): LNHDA, SQIVND (reference sequence). CDR3 length equals 15 residues. Trimming removed 8 bases from V and 1 base from J; junction bases left unmatched: 9. CDR3 in DNA: TGTGCCAGTTTACCCGGGGCGGGGGGCACAGATACGCAGTATTTT. This codes for CASLPGAGGTDTQYF.

The J gene is TRBJ2-1, the V gene TRBV28; 10 positions agree with TRBD1. V shed 6 bases and J 7 bases; nucleotides not matched to a gene: 9. CDR3 size: 15 residues. The germline V gene encodes CDR1 MDHEN and CDR2 SYDVKM. In nucleotides, the CDR3 is TGTGCCAGCAGCTCTGACAGGGGGCCTTCGAATGAGCAGTTCTTC. This encodes CASSSDRGPSNEQFF.

CDR3 sequence (DNA): TGTGCCTGGAGTGGGACTAGCGGGAGATACAATGAGCAGTTCTTC. It yields the protein CAWSGTSGRYNEQFF. V usage is TRBV30 and J usage is TRBJ2-1, with TRBD2 matching 13 bases. V shed 1 base and J 4 bases; nucleotides not matched to a gene: 1. CDR1 is GTSNPN and CDR2 is SVGIG in the germline V gene (reference sequence). The CDR3 has 15 residues.

The chain combines TRBV27 with TRBJ2-7; D gene unclear. The CDR3 is 11 amino acids. Trimming pared 5 bases from V and 3 bases from J, leaving 5 bases between. Germline V gene sequence: CDR1 MNHEY, CDR2 SMNVEV (reference sequence). This chain's CDR3 is CASSGLYEQYF. DNA for the CDR3: TGTGCCAGCAGTGGGCTCTACGAGCAGTACTTC.

The rearrangement joins TRBV28 to TRBJ1-1, with a possible D match to TRBD1 (6 bases). V was shortened by 4 bases and J by 5 bases, with 20 bases between the two germline ends. Looked up from germline, CDR1 is MDHEN and CDR2 is SYDVKM. The CDR3 is made up of 16 amino acids. The CDR3 loop is CASSWPWTVTRTEAFF. Here the CDR3 DNA reads TGTGCCAGCAGTTGGCCCTGGACAGTTACCCGGACTGAAGCTTTCTTT. Variable domain in full (rest from reference TRBV28 and TRBJ1-1): DVKVTQSSRYLVKRTGEKVFLECVQDMDHENMFWYRQDPGLGLRLIYFSYDVKMKEKGDIPEGYSVSREKKERFSLILESASTNQTSMYLCASSWPWTVTRTEAFFGQGTRLTVV.

The chain joins TRBV11-3 to TRBJ2-1; TRBD2 matches 8 bases. Germline V CDR1 and CDR2: SGHNT, YENEEA. The V segment lost 5 bases and the J segment 2 bases; nucleotides outside the gene matches: 8. The CDR3 contains 16 residues. The CDR3 protein is CASSPPTSGTYNEQFF. In nucleotides, the CDR3 is TGTGCCAGCAGCCCCCCCACTAGCGGTACCTACAATGAGCAGTTCTTC. Full variable domain (remainder filled in from reference TRBV11-3 and TRBJ2-1): EAGVVQSPRYKIIEKKQPVAFWCNPISGHNTLYWYLQNLGQGPELLIRYENEEAVDDSQLPKDRFSAERLKGVDSTLKIQPAELGDSAVYLCASSPPTSGTYNEQFFGPGTRLTVL.

The chain recombines TRBV5-8 with TRBJ1-2; 10 bases align to TRBD1. Per germline, CDR1 SGHTS and CDR2 YDEGEE. This CDR3 region has 17 residues. Trimming cost V 4 bases and J 2 bases; bases outside gene matches: 11. DNA of the CDR3: TGTGCCAGCAGCCGGGACAGGGGTTCTATCCGGAACTATGGCTACACCTTC. Protein sequence: CASSRDRGSIRNYGYTF.

The rearrangement uses TRBV9 and TRBJ2-3, with TRBD2 identical over 9 bases. The V and J ends lost 0 bases and 1 base, in that order; junction bases with no gene match: 6. The CDR3 is 17 residues long. The germline V gene encodes CDR1 SGDLS and CDR2 YYNGEE. DNA of the CDR3: TGTGCCAGCAGCGTAGCTACGACTAGCGGAGGCACAGATACGCAGTATTTT. It translates to CASSVATTSGGTDTQYF.

This chain links TRBV7-9 with TRBJ2-3; TRBD2 aligns across 10 bases. This CDR3 spans 15 amino acids. The trim removed 10 bases at V and 2 bases at J, leaving 9 bases unmatched. Germline V lookup: CDR1 SEHNR, CDR2 FQNEAQ (reference sequence). The CDR3 region has the DNA TGTGCCACTAACATGGGGACTAGCGCCACAGATACGCAGTATTTT. Protein: CATNMGTSATDTQYF.

The chain combines TRBV27 with TRBJ2-1, with TRBD2 matching 10 bases. From germline, CDR1 is MNHEY and CDR2 SMNVEV (reference sequence). V was pared by 2 bases and J by 8 bases, with 6 bases of the junction left unmatched. The CDR3 has 15 residues. The CDR3 reads CASSLSGRAWDEQFF. CDR3 in DNA: TGTGCCAGCAGTTTAAGCGGGAGGGCCTGGGATGAGCAGTTCTTC.

This chain links TRBV6-1 with TRBJ2-1; D is unresolved. Per the germline V gene, CDR1 is MNHNS and CDR2 is SASEGT. The germline V and J ends were trimmed by 4 bases and 6 bases, with 10 bases remaining between them. This CDR3 region has 13 residues. CDR3 loop: CASSGSRRNEQFF. CDR3 sequence (DNA): TGTGCCAGCAGTGGATCGCGGCGCAATGAGCAGTTCTTC.

The chain is built from TRBV11-2 and TRBJ2-7; no reliable D call. Germline CDR1 is SGHAT and CDR2 is FQNNGV. Trimming took 4 bases from V and 1 from J, leaving 17 bases between them. The CDR3 is made up of 16 amino acids. Written as DNA, the CDR3 is TGTGCCAGCAGCTCCCCCCTTGACCAGGTTTCCTACGAGCAGTACTTC. This sequence encodes CASSSPLDQVSYEQYF. Full variable domain (remainder filled in from reference TRBV11-2 and TRBJ2-7): EAGVAQSPRYKIIEKRQSVAFWCNPISGHATLYWYQQILGQGPKLLIQFQNNGVVDDSQLPKDRFSAERLKGVDSTLKIQPAKLEDSAVYLCASSSPLDQVSYEQYFGPGTRLTVT.

The rearrangement uses TRBV7-9 and TRBJ2-7; tentatively, D is TRBD1 (7 bases). Trimming cost V 11 bases and J 2 bases, with 16 bases left between them. From germline, CDR1 is SEHNR and CDR2 FQNEAQ (reference sequence). This CDR3 region has 13 residues. The CDR3 is CAGRRGDTYEQYF. Here the CDR3 DNA reads TGTGCCGGTCGCAGGGGGGATACCTACGAGCAGTACTTC.

In DNA, the CDR3 is TGCAGCGTTGATTTCCAGGACAGGGGGCCCGATACGCAGTATTTT. This sequence encodes CSVDFQDRGPDTQYF. This rearrangement joins TRBV29-1 to TRBJ2-3; 11 bases fit TRBD1. The CDR3 is made up of 15 amino acids. CDR1 and CDR2 (germline): SQVTM, ANQGSEA. Trimming cost V 3 bases and J 6 bases; bases outside gene matches: 8.

This chain links TRBV6-1 with TRBJ1-1; D is undetermined. CDR1 and CDR2 from the germline V gene are MNHNS and SASEGT. The CDR3 extends over 14 amino acids. V gave up 1 base and J gave up 5 bases, with 11 bases separating them. CDR3 coding DNA: TGTGCCAGCAGTGAAGGGACTGGGTGGACTGAAGCTTTCTTT. This codes for CASSEGTGWTEAFF.

J is TRBJ2-2 and V is TRBV5-5; perhaps TRBD2 as D (5 bases). Germline V lookup: CDR1 SGHKS, CDR2 YYEKEE (reference sequence). The germline V and J ends were trimmed by 0 bases and 7 bases, with 10 bases remaining between them. This CDR3 has 14 amino acids. CDR3 DNA sequence: TGTGCCAGCAGCTTGGAGCATGCGGGCGGGGAGCTGTTTTTT. This codes for CASSLEHAGGELFF. The full variable domain, rest sourced from reference TRBV5-5 and TRBJ2-2, is DAGVTQSPTHLIKTRGQQVTLRCSPISGHKSVSWYQQVLGQGPQFIFQYYEKEERGRGNFPDRFSARQFPNYSSELNVNALLLGDSALYLCASSLEHAGGELFFGEGSRLTVL.

This clone was recorded once. At the DNA level, this CDR3 is encoded by other sequences in the same sample as well. Here the CDR3 DNA reads TGTGCCAGCAGCTCCGGACAGGGCTATACAGATACGCAGTATTTT. Translated, it gives CASSSGQGYTDTQYF. The V gene is TRBV5-8, the J gene TRBJ2-3, with 8 bases that match TRBD1. The germline gives CDR1 SGHTS, CDR2 YDEGEE. V gave up 3 bases and J gave up 3 bases; unmatched junction bases: 6. CDR3 length: 15 residues.

This sequence joins TRBV18 and TRBJ1-4; TRBD1 might be the D (6 bases). The length of the CDR3 is 13 residues. Germline V gene sequence: CDR1 KGHSH, CDR2 LQKENI. Trimming pared 3 bases from V and 8 bases from J, leaving 10 bases between. CDR3 coding DNA: TGTGCCAGCTCACCTGTGACAGGAGAAAAACTGTTTTTT. Residues: CASSPVTGEKLFF.

The sample holds one count of this clone. The rearrangement joins TRBV30 to TRBJ2-3; possibly TRBD2 for D (6 bases). Deletions cut 2 bases from V and 2 bases from J, with 20 bases between. The CDR3 spans 17 residues. Germline V gene sequence: CDR1 GTSNPN, CDR2 SVGIG (reference sequence). CDR3 residues: CAWSFGRGGTYTDTQYF. The DNA of the CDR3 is TGTGCCTGGAGTTTCGGTCGGGGCGGGACTTACACAGATACGCAGTATTTT. Drawing the rest from reference TRBV30 and TRBJ2-3, the complete variable domain is SQTIHQWPATLVQPVGSPLSLECTVEGTSNPNLYWYRQAAGRGLQLLFYSVGIGQISSEVPQNLSASRPQDRQFILSSKKLLLSDSGFYLCAWSFGRGGTYTDTQYFGPGTRLTVL.

The sample holds one count of this clone. The chain carries TRBV30 and TRBJ1-5, with TRBD1 matching 12 bases. V shed 2 bases and J 4 bases; nucleotides not matched to a gene: 3. The V gene's germline CDR1 is GTSNPN and CDR2 SVGIG (reference sequence). The CDR3 spans 15 residues. The CDR3 region has the DNA TGTGCCTGGAGTCTGGGACAGGGGGCAAATCAGCCCCAGCATTTT. Its translation is CAWSLGQGANQPQHF.